Listed below are T cell receptor beta chains from one sample, sequenced in a study of OX40 agonist ivuxolimab in advanced cancers. The assay was immunoSEQ multiplex PCR, and TCRdb's table has in-frame clones only and misses some. The table shows some 46,000 clones, with roughly 89% occurring only once. This specimen was CD4+ or CD8+ T cells sorted from blood, taken in a trial of the OX40 agonist ivuxolimab. These TCRs come from an adult with an advanced solid tumor such as melanoma, head and neck, liver or kidney cancer. CDR3s include the opening cysteine and the closing phenylalanine or tryptophan. The order of the fields is CDR3 protein, V gene.

cdr3_aa: CASSQRDRGYEQYF
v_call: TRBV4-1

cdr3_aa: CASRAGTSSYNEQFF
v_call: TRBV6-1

cdr3_aa: CASSPGASSTDTQYF
v_call: TRBV5-1

cdr3_aa: CASSWRRNNEQFF
v_call: TRBV28

cdr3_aa: CASEHGSTEAFF
v_call: TRBV25-1

cdr3_aa: CASSPSTSTDTQYF
v_call: TRBV5-4

cdr3_aa: CASSSGRNTGNQPQHF
v_call: TRBV5-6

cdr3_aa: CASSSGTSGKGQYF
v_call: TRBV6-6

cdr3_aa: CASSSYLAGLTDTQYF
v_call: TRBV7-9

cdr3_aa: CASTNGTGVSQPQHF
v_call: TRBV7-9

cdr3_aa: CASSLAGGPWDTQYF
v_call: TRBV27

cdr3_aa: CASSLVGASNYEQYF
v_call: TRBV5-6

cdr3_aa: CASSLPRGLNFYEQYF
v_call: TRBV27

cdr3_aa: CASSMGMGQGRGNQPQHF
v_call: TRBV19

cdr3_aa: CASSEPGQGIVRPYNEQFF
v_call: TRBV2

cdr3_aa: CASSPPLPSSLRGQYF
v_call: TRBV18

cdr3_aa: CASCDPTDTQYF
v_call: TRBV6-6

cdr3_aa: CASSEGQGSHWYF
v_call: TRBV10-1

cdr3_aa: CAISAGYEQYF
v_call: TRBV10-3

cdr3_aa: CAQTLGGPSSTDTQYF
v_call: TRBV5-8

cdr3_aa: CASRDSSGTGYEQYF
v_call: TRBV28

cdr3_aa: CAWSWVGNTEAFF
v_call: TRBV30

cdr3_aa: CASTTLGASGSYEQYF
v_call: TRBV28

cdr3_aa: CASSLYGTAYSGNTIYF
v_call: TRBV9